Sequencing of this TCR beta chain was carried out in a study of blood T cell repertoires in COVID-19. Study in general: Both acute and convalescent COVID-19 samples were obtained from the United States, Italy and Spain. T cells, B-cell-depleted T cells, or PBMCs supplied cDNA or gDNA.

Methods used by the authors: Nucleated cell counts were estimated from reference gene primer amplification. Sequencing was performed with immunoSEQ multiplex PCR; in TCRdb, only in-frame clones are kept and a portion is missing. The V and J calls and the clone size are those of that table, but D and trimming were determined from the DNA. The table lists 250,000 to 350,000 clones, around 86% of them singletons. CDR3 size: 17 residues. The germline gives CDR1 SEHNR, CDR2 FQNEAQ (reference sequence). V lost 1 base and J lost 4; bases outside the gene matches: 12. The receptor's source is a woman between 40 and 50 years old who had recovered from COVID-19. This chain connects TRBV7-9 to TRBJ1-1; TRBD1 matches at 7 bases. Sequencing input: peripheral blood. The CDR3 DNA sequence: TGTGCCAGCAGCTTAGGGATTCTACAGGGGTATCTCACTGAAGCTTTCTTT. It specifies CASSLGILQGYLTEAFF.